This section outlines one T cell receptor beta chain sequence together with its context. The clone's antigen remains unknown. Within one base of it there is no much larger clone, and no base qualities were kept. Each collaborating institution followed its own protocols to collect whole blood in K2EDTA tubes. For TCRbeta analysis, collaborators shipped samples as frozen whole blood, isolated PBMCs, or DNA extracted from either of those sample types. These data come from a study of blood T cell repertoires in COVID-19 (TCRdb year 2020). A note on the overall study: Samples covering the acute and convalescent phases of COVID-19 were provided by collaborators in the United States, Italy and Spain. Subjects who had been exposed to COVID-19, were actively infected with it, or had recovered from it provided the deeply sampled blood TCRbeta repertoires that made up the dataset. Where HLA class I and class II types were available, the types were taken from metadata supplied by the sample provider, not from assay-based typing. Nearly every sample came with metadata listing a de-identified subject ID, COVID-19 status, age in years and sex. The material from the prospective study consisted of cDNA or gDNA derived from T cells, B-cell-depleted T cells, or PBMCs. Samples were obtained from the ongoing ImmuneRACE study (first 160 participants) and from 1,254 subjects provided by 6 global collaborators. The repertoires were released in a freely available public database intended as a resource for research on the immune response to SARS-CoV-2.

Counted from cysteine to phenylalanine, this CDR3 has 15 amino acids. Only CDR3 DNA remains: 45 bases, in frame from the first base. V is trimmed back by 4 bases and J by 8 bases, and the junction contains 9 bases that no gene match accounts for. Looking up the germline V gene yields CDR1 SGDLS and CDR2 YYNGEE. TCRbeta CDR3 regions were amplified from genomic DNA by means of the immunoSEQ Assay, a bias-controlled multiplex PCR. Regarding the original processing steps: The number of nucleated cells in each sample was estimated from the amplification of reference gene primers within the assay. To quantify the absolute abundance of each unique TCRbeta CDR3 rearrangement, sequence reads were collapsed and filtered. For each sample, productive Simpson clonality was calculated as the square root of Simpson's diversity index across productive rearrangements. TCRdb took this table from immuneACCESS and kept in-frame rearrangements with V and J called. Such tables lack part of the clones; where checked against another copy, unresolved V genes explain under half of the gap, and the rest is unexplained. The DNA gave D and trimming, while V, J and clone size come from that table. This sample has about 170,000 clones in its table, and 83% of those were observed once. The leading ten clones occupy under 2.5% of the sample.

Findings and caveats that apply to the study as a whole: How much clinical and demographic metadata was included differed by source and by participant, and the metadata was provided uncurated.

What was sequenced was peripheral blood. This clonotype was sampled from an elderly woman with acute or convalescent COVID-19. This receptor chain uses TRBV9 and TRBJ2-1; 10 bases in the middle match TRBD1. The bases are TGTGCCAGCAGCTTGGGACAGGGGAGTTCGGATGAGCAGTTCTTC. Its translation reads: CASSLGQGSSDEQFF.